The next 8 T cell receptor beta chains were all read from a single sample in a study of blood T cell repertoires in COVID-19. Method: immunoSEQ multiplex PCR; TCRdb's copy keeps in-frame clones and lacks some. This repertoire shows 200,000 to 250,000 clones, 65% to 85% found once; its top ten account for 0.95% to 1.5%. Material: peripheral blood. These receptors all stem from a woman aged 25 to 45 with COVID-19, enrolled during active disease.

The J gene is TRBJ2-7, the V gene TRBV7-2; the match to TRBD1 covers 7 bases. With V trimmed by 2 bases and J by 5 bases, 12 bases remained unmatched. The germline V gene has CDR1 SGHTA and CDR2 FQGNSA. The CDR3 runs 16 residues. The CDR3 DNA follows: TGTGCCAGCAGCTTACCCGAGGGGGCTGCGAGGAACGAGCAGTACTTC. Translated: CASSLPEGAARNEQYF.

This clone was recorded only once. V is TRBV5-1 and J is TRBJ2-1; D call uncertain. V lost 4 bases to trimming and J lost 2 bases, with 7 bases between them. CDR1 is SGHRS and CDR2 is YFSETQ in the germline V gene. This CDR3 is 13 amino acids long. In DNA form, the CDR3 reads TGCGCCAGCAGCCCCCCTGCCTACAATGAGCAGTTCTTC. It specifies CASSPPAYNEQFF.

CDR3 loop: CASSQAQGAYNEQFF. CDR3 bases: TGTGCCAGCAGCCAAGCACAGGGAGCCTACAATGAGCAGTTCTTC. The gene calls are TRBV3-1 (or the pseudogene TRBV3-2) and TRBJ2-1; perhaps TRBD1 as D (6 bases). The CDR3 has 15 residues. V gave up 1 base and J gave up 2 bases, with 9 bases separating them. Germline CDR1 is LGHDT and CDR2 is YNNKEL (reference sequence).

The chain combines TRBV9 with TRBJ2-1; tentative D call: TRBD1 (7 bases). Germline V gene data show CDR1 as SGDLS and CDR2 as YYNGEE. The CDR3 has 16 amino acids. V lost 3 bases to trimming and J lost 5 bases, with 18 bases between them. The CDR3 DNA reads TGTGCCAGCAGCGCCCACTTATTCAGGGGGGACAATGAGCAGTTCTTC. It specifies CASSAHLFRGDNEQFF.

A few counts support this clone. V gene TRBV9 combines with J gene TRBJ2-2; D is perhaps TRBD2 (5 bases). The CDR3 loop spans 15 amino acids. V was trimmed by 1 base and J by 5 bases, leaving 12 bases between them. Germline CDR1 SGDLS, CDR2 YYNGEE. CDR3 DNA: TGTGCCAGCAGCGTATCAGCGGCTACGACCGGGGAGCTGTTTTTT. Translation gives CASSVSAATTGELFF. Using reference TRBV9 and TRBJ2-2 for the parts outside the CDR3, the full variable domain is DSGVTQTPKHLITATGQRVTLRCSPRSGDLSVYWYQQSLDQGLQFLIQYYNGEERAKGNILERFSAQQFPDLHSELNLSSLELGDSALYFCASSVSAATTGELFFGEGSRLTVL.

The chain recombines TRBV6-2 or TRBV6-3 with TRBJ2-1; D remains unclear. Germline CDR1 reads MNHEY; CDR2 reads SVGEGT. V was pared by 0 bases and J by 4 bases, with 19 bases between. This CDR3 region has 18 residues. DNA of the CDR3: TGTGCCAGCAGTTACTCGACGCGGAGTGATCCCCTATACAATGAGCAGTTCTTC. Translated: CASSYSTRSDPLYNEQFF.

The chain carries TRBV19 and TRBJ1-5; TRBD1 might be the D (6 bases). The CDR3 totals 18 residues. Between the trimmed V and J ends, which lost 2 bases and 0 bases, there was a span of 17 bases. CDR1 and CDR2 (germline): LNHDA, SQIVND (reference sequence). The CDR3 sequence: CASSILRAGASSNQPQHF. The DNA for the CDR3 is TGTGCCAGTAGTATACTGAGGGCAGGGGCGTCTAGCAATCAGCCCCAGCATTTT.

The chain recombines TRBV11-2 with TRBJ2-1; 8 nucleotides align to TRBD2. Trimming took 2 bases from V and 6 from J; bases not matched to a gene: 12. The germline CDR1 and CDR2 sequences are SGHAT and FQNNGV. There are 17 residues in the CDR3. CDR3 in DNA: TGTGCCAGCAGCTTAAGTTCCGGGACTAGTCCGGTCAATGAGCAGTTCTTC. Its protein product is CASSLSSGTSPVNEQFF.